The entry below gives a single T cell receptor (beta chain) sequence along with its context. What antigen it recognizes has not been identified. No base quality information exists; no much larger clone differs at one position. From the germline V gene (reference sequence), CDR1 is LNHDA and CDR2 is SQIVND. V sheds 9 bases and J sheds 4 bases, leaving 16 bases between their ends. The CDR3 contains 14 residues, cysteine and phenylalanine counted. Only CDR3 DNA is held: 42 bases, read in frame from base 1. This sample stems from a study of cytomegalovirus exposure and HLA in healthy donors (dated by TCRdb to about 2017). For the study in its entirety: The 700 or so repertoires of the first cohort and the 110 or so validation repertoires were produced on the same platform, according to a later analysis. The study aimed to test whether signatures of past pathogen exposure could be identified by cataloging public T cell receptors. Along with the 666-subject first cohort, a separate validation cohort of some 130 different subjects was used. To predict cytomegalovirus infection status, the study combined high-throughput TCR immunosequencing, statistical association of individual TCRs with disease status, and machine learning.

Donors formed part of the validation cohort, which comprised 120 or so subjects and was distinct from the first cohort of 670 or so subjects. To prepare the library, the immunoSEQ multiplex PCR assay was applied. Under the source paper's analysis protocol: A statistical classification framework was built to diagnose cytomegalovirus status from the catalog of TCR beta chain sequences. The table was pulled from immuneACCESS by TCRdb, which kept in-frame rearrangements only. Such tables lose some clones; where checked, under half of the loss comes from unresolved V genes, and the rest has no known cause. V, J and clone size derive from that table, while D and trimming were established from the DNA sequence. Within this sample are about 120,000 clones, with 89% of them counted one time only. 1% to 1.4% of the sample goes to the ten largest clones. General findings and caveats noted by the study authors: Subsequent analysis determined that TCRs grouped into clusters in the first cohort also showed a tendency toward co-occurrence across the approximately 120 validation repertoires, and roughly 94% of cluster scores exceeded 0. Most TCR sequences were seen in very few donors, while some public TCRs were found in many individuals. Cytomegalovirus status was reported to be diagnosed by the classifier with high specificity and sensitivity in both the original and validation cohorts. A few of the identified cytomegalovirus-associated TCR beta chains were confirmed in vitro to be specific for cytomegalovirus antigens. According to the authors, the approach could potentially be generalized to other disease states and immunological phenotypes. The study gave a list of 150 to 200 TCR beta chains associated with cytomegalovirus. All 120 or so repertoires were used to score co-occurrence in the validation cohort in a later analysis, because that analysis had no HLA typing for the cohort.

Here the chain combines TRBV19 and TRBJ2-1, and perhaps TRBD2 as D gene, on 6 matching bases. The sequence came from a woman aged 18-29 years in good health and CMV-seronegative. Material: PBMCs. The DNA is TGTGCCAGCAAATTCGGGGGTACGTACAATGAGCAGTTCTTC. Its translation is CASKFGGTYNEQFF.